The 29 T cell receptor beta chains in this list originate from one sample, sequenced in a study of cytomegalovirus exposure and HLA in healthy donors. The study ran its PCR with 60 Vbeta and 13 Jbeta primers. Sequencing used immunoSEQ multiplex PCR; TCRdb keeps in-frame clones, though not all of them. Of some 140,000 clones listed, 65% to 80% are singletons. Sequenced: PBMCs. The source of these receptors is a man aged 40-49 years in good health and CMV-seropositive.

A few counts support this clone. The V and J genes are TRBV7-9 and TRBJ2-7; tentatively, D is TRBD2 (6 bases). Germline assignment: CDR1 SEHNR and CDR2 FQNEAQ (reference sequence). Trimming took 3 bases from V and 1 from J, leaving 13 bases between them. The CDR3 is made up of 15 amino acids. As DNA, the CDR3 is TGTGCCAGCAGCTTTGGGAGGTACAAATCCTACGAGCAGTACTTC. It encodes CASSFGRYKSYEQYF.

The chain has TRBV9 and TRBJ2-7, with 9 nucleotides matching TRBD2. The ends lost 0 bases at V and 3 bases at J; junction bases unmatched: 7. This CDR3 spans 16 amino acids. Germline lookup yields CDR1 SGDLS and CDR2 YYNGEE. CDR3 in amino acids: CASSVGIAGALYEQYF. CDR3 bases: TGTGCCAGCAGCGTAGGAATAGCGGGAGCGCTCTACGAGCAGTACTTC. The whole variable domain, filled in from reference TRBV9 and TRBJ2-7, reads DSGVTQTPKHLITATGQRVTLRCSPRSGDLSVYWYQQSLDQGLQFLIQYYNGEERAKGNILERFSAQQFPDLHSELNLSSLELGDSALYFCASSVGIAGALYEQYFGPGTRLTVT.

In DNA form, the CDR3 reads TGTGCCAGTAATCAACGAGACTCTGGAAACACCATATATTTT. It specifies CASNQRDSGNTIYF. This chain links TRBV19 with TRBJ1-3; D gene uncertain. Germline values: CDR1 LNHDA, CDR2 SQIVND (reference sequence). The CDR3 totals 14 residues. Trimming removed 7 bases from V and 0 bases from J, with 10 bases in between.

The chain uses TRBV19 and TRBJ2-4, with D unclear. Trimming cost V 3 bases and J 0 bases, with 9 bases left between them. The CDR3 loop spans 15 amino acids. Looked up from germline, CDR1 is LNHDA and CDR2 is SQIVND (reference sequence). CDR3 amino acids: CASSIETLAKNIQYF. The CDR3 DNA follows: TGTGCCAGTAGTATTGAGACTCTAGCCAAAAACATTCAGTACTTC.

This clone was observed once. This chain uses TRBV10-3 with TRBJ2-7, with unresolved D. Germline V lookup: CDR1 ENHRY, CDR2 SYGVKD. The CDR3 covers 15 residues. Trimming took off 0 bases at V and 1 base at J, with 10 bases between the two ends. The CDR3 region is CAISESTGRSYEQYF. CDR3 DNA: TGTGCCATCAGTGAGTCTACGGGTAGGTCCTACGAGCAGTACTTC.

The V call is TRBV28, the J call TRBJ2-5; 9 nucleotides match TRBD2. Germline CDR1 reads MDHEN; CDR2 reads SYDVKM. This CDR3 contains 15 residues. V was clipped by 2 bases and J by 5 bases; unmatched bases: 6. CDR3 bases: TGTGCCAGCAGTTTAGCGGGGGGGTATGACGAGACCCAGTACTTC. As protein: CASSLAGGYDETQYF.

In its sample, this clone was seen once. The rearrangement joins TRBV12-5 to TRBJ1-2, with D perhaps TRBD1 (5 bases). Trimming shortened V by 2 bases and J by 7 bases, and 14 bases separated the two germline ends. The CDR3 is 14 residues long. Germline assignment: CDR1 LGHNT and CDR2 FRNRAP. In DNA form, the CDR3 reads TGTGCTAGTGGTTTGAAGGGGCCCGGGAGTGGCTACACCTTC. It encodes CASGLKGPGSGYTF.

The rearrangement uses TRBV27 and TRBJ1-1; tentative D call: TRBD1 (6 bases). Germline CDR1 reads MNHEY; CDR2 reads SMNVEV (reference sequence). There are 14 residues in the CDR3. The V end was cut by 8 bases, the J end by 6 bases, with 19 bases between. The CDR3 is CASPNTGWGPEAFF. In nucleotides, the CDR3 is TGTGCCAGCCCCAACACTGGGTGGGGGCCTGAAGCTTTCTTT.

The chain carries TRBV27 and TRBJ2-1, with a possible D match to TRBD2 (5 bases). The CDR3 has 13 residues. V dropped 5 bases and J dropped 6 bases, with 11 bases sitting between them. The germline V gene has CDR1 MNHEY and CDR2 SMNVEV (reference sequence). Here the CDR3 DNA reads TGTGCCAGCAGTATGGCGAGGGCCAATGAGCAGTTCTTC. It specifies CASSMARANEQFF.

This chain joins TRBV6-1 and TRBJ1-1; D gene ambiguous. V shed 1 base and J shed 1 base, with 7 bases lying between them. CDR3 length equals 14 residues. Germline CDR1 reads MNHNS; CDR2 reads SASEGT. CDR3 in DNA: TGTGCCAGCAGTGAAGTCGAGGCGAACACTGAAGCTTTCTTT. Translation: CASSEVEANTEAFF.

The chain combines TRBV30 with TRBJ1-4; D is perhaps TRBD1 (5 bases). From germline, CDR1 is GTSNPN and CDR2 SVGIG (reference sequence). V shed 1 base and J shed 6 bases, with 15 bases lying between them. The CDR3 has 15 residues. The CDR3 DNA sequence: TGTGCCTGGAGTGAAAAGTGGCAGGGTTATGAAAAACTGTTTTTT. Amino acid sequence: CAWSEKWQGYEKLFF.

This clone has just one count. The chain joins TRBV6-1 to TRBJ2-1, with 15 bases lining up with TRBD2. Germline CDR1 is MNHNS and CDR2 is SASEGT. Trimming took 3 bases from V and 13 from J; bases not matched to a gene: 7. The CDR3 is 15 amino acids. The CDR3 region has the DNA TGTGCCAGCAGTGAGCCGGGACTAGCGGGAGGAGATCAGTTCTTC. Protein: CASSEPGLAGGDQFF.

This clone was recorded a few times. This chain uses TRBV10-1 with TRBJ1-1; tentatively, D is TRBD1 (5 bases). The V end lost 2 bases, the J end lost 5 bases, and 9 bases lay between the germline ends. The CDR3 length is 13 residues. Per germline, CDR1 WNHNN and CDR2 SYGVQD (reference sequence). DNA of the CDR3: TGCGCCAGCAGTGAGAACAGGTTGACTGAAGCTTTCTTT. It codes for CASSENRLTEAFF.

The chain recombines TRBV30 with TRBJ2-5; TRBD1 is a possible D gene (7 bases). Trimming took off 4 bases at V and 4 bases at J, with 13 bases between the two ends. Germline CDR1 and CDR2: GTSNPN and SVGIG (reference sequence). The CDR3 extends over 13 amino acids. The CDR3 loop is CAWIAQGGETQYF. The CDR3 DNA follows: TGTGCCTGGATTGCCCAGGGGGGAGAGACCCAGTACTTC.

The gene calls are TRBV30 and TRBJ2-1; D is perhaps TRBD2 (6 bases). Trimming stripped 2 bases from V and 9 bases from J, with 17 bases between. Germline V gene lookup returns CDR1 GTSNPN and CDR2 SVGIG (reference sequence). CDR3 length: 14 residues. The CDR3 reads CAWSSGLLTGEQFF. In DNA form, the CDR3 reads TGTGCCTGGAGTTCGGGACTCCTTACGGGTGAGCAGTTCTTC.

The rearrangement joins TRBV19 to TRBJ2-2, with D possibly matching TRBD1 (5 bases). V was trimmed by 1 base and J by 7 bases, leaving 10 bases between them. This CDR3 spans 14 amino acids. Germline V gene lookup returns CDR1 LNHDA and CDR2 SQIVND (reference sequence). The chain's CDR3 is CASSIGGAFGELFF. The CDR3 nucleotides read TGTGCCAGTAGTATAGGGGGCGCCTTCGGGGAGCTGTTTTTT.

This sequence joins TRBV19 and TRBJ1-3, with no clear D. Trimming removed 6 bases at V and 5 bases at J, with 26 bases between. Germline V CDR1 and CDR2: LNHDA, SQIVND (reference sequence). The CDR3 is made up of 18 amino acids. CDR3 DNA: TGTGCCAGTAGCCTTGGAGGCCGTTCCTACTCTATAAGAAACACCATATATTTT. Translated, it gives CASSLGGRSYSIRNTIYF.

The J gene is TRBJ2-1, the V gene TRBV5-1; 8 bases are shared with TRBD2. The CDR3 has 17 amino acids. Germline V gene sequence: CDR1 SGHRS, CDR2 YFSETQ. Trimming took 4 bases from V and 1 from J; bases not matched to a gene: 10. The CDR3 region is CASSRTGGPESYNEQFF. The CDR3 DNA is TGCGCCAGCAGCCGGACGGGAGGGCCGGAGTCCTACAATGAGCAGTTCTTC. Complete variable domain (other parts from reference TRBV5-1 and TRBJ2-1): KAGVTQTPRYLIKTRGQQVTLSCSPISGHRSVSWYQQTPGQGLQFLFEYFSETQRNKGNFPGRFSGRQFSNSRSEMNVSTLELGDSALYLCASSRTGGPESYNEQFFGPGTRLTVL.

The rearrangement uses TRBV19 and TRBJ2-1, with D perhaps matching TRBD1 (9 bases). The V end lost 2 bases, the J end lost 3 bases, and 23 bases lay between the germline ends. The CDR3 is 19 residues long. CDR1 is LNHDA and CDR2 is SQIVND in the germline V gene (reference sequence). This chain's CDR3 is CASSIPGQGLAGLYNEQFF. DNA of the CDR3: TGTGCCAGTAGTATACCGGGACAGGGATTAGCGGGGCTCTACAATGAGCAGTTCTTC.

The V and J genes are TRBV5-1 and TRBJ1-6; 11 bases line up with TRBD1. V gave up 1 base and J gave up 10 bases; unmatched junction bases: 7. The CDR3 loop spans 16 amino acids. CDR1 and CDR2 from the germline V gene are SGHRS and YFSETQ. The CDR3: CASSLFLGQGESPLHF. CDR3 nucleotides: TGCGCCAGCAGCTTGTTCTTGGGACAGGGGGAATCACCCCTCCACTTT.

This chain uses TRBV9 with TRBJ1-2; D is undetermined. V was shortened by 3 bases and J by 4 bases, with 7 bases between the two germline ends. CDR1 is SGDLS, CDR2 YYNGEE, per germline. The CDR3 length is 12 residues. The CDR3 DNA is TGTGCCAGCAGCGCGACTGGCTATGGCTACACCTTC. Translation: CASSATGYGYTF. Combining the CDR3 with reference TRBV9 and TRBJ1-2 gives the whole variable domain DSGVTQTPKHLITATGQRVTLRCSPRSGDLSVYWYQQSLDQGLQFLIQYYNGEERAKGNILERFSAQQFPDLHSELNLSSLELGDSALYFCASSATGYGYTFGSGTRLTVV.

The rearrangement joins TRBV2 to TRBJ2-1; 7 nucleotides line up with TRBD1. With V trimmed by 4 bases and J by 4 bases, 4 bases remained unmatched. There are 14 residues in the CDR3. CDR1 and CDR2 (germline): SNHLY, FYNNEI. CDR3 protein: CASSGGGAYNEQFF. CDR3 DNA sequence: TGTGCCAGCAGTGGAGGGGGCGCATACAATGAGCAGTTCTTC.

The chain combines TRBV5-1 with TRBJ1-1; 9 positions agree with TRBD1. The CDR3 loop spans 15 amino acids. Germline trimming cut 4 bases from V and 1 base from J; bases unmatched to any gene: 5. The V gene's germline CDR1 is SGHRS and CDR2 YFSETQ. The CDR3, as DNA: TGCGCCAGCAGCGATCCGGGACAGGGGAACACTGAAGCTTTCTTT. It yields the protein CASSDPGQGNTEAFF.

The chain combines TRBV7-2 with TRBJ1-2; maybe TRBD1 (5 bases). The CDR3 covers 15 residues. Germline V CDR1 and CDR2: SGHTA, FQGNSA. The germline V and J ends were trimmed by 5 bases and 3 bases, with 16 bases remaining between them. The CDR3 nucleotides are TGTGCCAGCAGCCTCCGACCTGCGGGGGACTATGGCTACACCTTC. This translates into CASSLRPAGDYGYTF. The full variable domain, in which reference TRBV7-2 and TRBJ1-2 provide the parts outside the CDR3, is GAGVSQSPSNKVTEKGKDVELRCDPISGHTALYWYRQSLGQGLEFLIYFQGNSAPDKSGLPSDRFSAERTGGSVSTLTIQRTQQEDSAVYLCASSLRPAGDYGYTFGSGTRLTVV.

The V gene is TRBV5-1, the J gene TRBJ2-7, with 12 bases that match TRBD2. V trimming: 4 bases; J trimming: 4 bases; junction bases outside the gene matches: 6. From germline, CDR1 is SGHRS and CDR2 YFSETQ. CDR3 size: 15 residues. The CDR3 coding sequence is TGCGCCAGCAGCAAGACTAGCGGGAGTCTGTACGAGCAGTACTTC. Its translation is CASSKTSGSLYEQYF.

This clone was seen more than once but under ten times. The chain couples TRBV29-1 to TRBJ2-7; no clear D gene. There are 11 residues in the CDR3. Trimming took off 4 bases at V and 3 bases at J, with 7 bases between the two ends. Germline V lookup: CDR1 SQVTM, CDR2 ANQGSEA. CDR3 DNA sequence: TGCAGCGTTGGACACCTCTACGAGCAGTACTTC. It yields the protein CSVGHLYEQYF.

This clone was detected a few times. V usage is TRBV6-6 and J usage is TRBJ1-3; D not resolved. There are 15 residues in the CDR3. V shed 0 bases and J shed 3 bases, with 9 bases lying between them. Looked up from germline, CDR1 is MNHNY and CDR2 is SVGAGI (reference sequence). The CDR3 DNA reads as TGTGCCAGCAGTTACTCAACCCCAGGTGGAAACACCATATATTTT. Translation: CASSYSTPGGNTIYF.

This chain connects TRBV5-1 to TRBJ2-5; TRBD2 agrees at 16 bases. Germline CDR1 SGHRS, CDR2 YFSETQ. The CDR3 spans 16 residues. V shed 4 bases and J 5 bases; nucleotides not matched to a gene: 5. Here the CDR3 DNA reads TGCGCCAGCAGCCAGGGACTAGCGGGAGGGGAGGAGACCCAGTACTTC. Translated: CASSQGLAGGEETQYF.

DNA for the CDR3: TGTGCCAGCAGCTTTCGTCCGGGAATGACAGATACGCAGTATTTT. Translated: CASSFRPGMTDTQYF. This chain links TRBV5-8 with TRBJ2-3, with D possibly TRBD2 on 5 matching bases. The V and J ends lost 2 bases and 3 bases respectively, with 13 bases between them. Per the germline V gene, CDR1 is SGHTS and CDR2 is YDEGEE. The CDR3 length is 15 residues. The complete variable domain, with remaining parts taken from reference TRBV5-8 and TRBJ2-3, reads EAGVTQSPTHLIKTRGQQATLRCSPISGHTSVYWYQQALGLGLQFLLWYDEGEERNRGNFPPRFSGRQFPNYSSELNVNALELEDSALYLCASSFRPGMTDTQYFGPGTRLTVL.